This TCR beta chain was identified in a study of control samples from healthy donors and cancer patients. TCRdb keeps only in-frame clones here, not all; method: immunoSEQ multiplex PCR. This table has 100,000 to 150,000 clones, around 92% appearing once. Deletions cut 5 bases from V and 7 bases from J, with 11 bases between. This CDR3 has 12 amino acids. Germline V gene lookup returns CDR1 LGHDT and CDR2 YNNKEL (reference sequence). This chain joins TRBV3-1 (or the pseudogene TRBV3-2) and TRBJ2-5; tentatively, D is TRBD1 or TRBD2 (5 bases each). Sequencing input: PBMCs. The receptor's source is an elderly man with head and neck cancer. The CDR3 bases are TGTGCCAGCAGCGAGGGACCCCGGACCCAGTACTTC. It specifies CASSEGPRTQYF.